The source of this T cell receptor beta chain is a study of blood T cells in healthy people across ages. A second about 7 to 11 cycle PCR used barcoded and J-beta primers. A single record per CDR3 protein comes from TCRdb applying MiXCR to the 5' RACE reads. The sample holds about 670,000 distinct CDR3 sequences; around 50% are singletons and the top ten take around an eighth. Study-level results: Diversity of TCR beta correlated strongly with naive T cell percentage. Roughly linear declines in TCR beta diversity per million T cells occurred with age.

Comments on this clonotype: Antigen unknown.

Germline V gene sequence: CDR1 ENHRY, CDR2 SYGVKD. The CDR3 spans 11 residues. V was pared by 7 bases and J by 5 bases, with 7 bases between. The sample consisted of blood. The TCR originated in a woman of 80 years or more in good health. The J gene is TRBJ2-3, the V gene TRBV10-3; no clear D gene. CDR3 region: CAITVGDTQYF. CDR3 DNA: TGTGCCATCACTGTGGGAGATACGCAGTATTTT.